Listed below are T cell receptor beta chains from one sample, sequenced in a study of blood T cell repertoires in COVID-19. Assay: immunoSEQ multiplex PCR; the TCRdb copy retains only in-frame clones and omits some. The sample has approximately 340,000 clones; around 83% are singletons. The sequencing sample was made of peripheral blood. These receptors all come from a man aged 25 to 40 with active or convalescent COVID-19. CDR3s include the opening cysteine and the closing phenylalanine or tryptophan. The order of the fields is J gene, clone size, V gene, D gene, CDR3 protein, CDR3 DNA. D genes are given only for firm matches. Size tells how often a clone was seen (once, few, many) or the class of an expanded clone, and some rows leave it out.

J gene: TRBJ2-6; clone size: few; V gene: TRBV30; D gene: NA; CDR3 protein: CACPPRLSGANVLTF; CDR3 DNA: TGTGCCTGTCCCCCGAGGTTATCTGGGGCCAACGTCCTGACTTTC
J gene: TRBJ2-7; clone size: once; V gene: TRBV7-9; D gene: TRBD1; CDR3 protein: CASSSRQGPTYEQYF; CDR3 DNA: TGTGCCAGCAGCTCTCGACAGGGGCCCACCTACGAGCAGTACTTC
J gene: TRBJ1-5; clone size: NA; V gene: TRBV6-2/TRBV6-3; D gene: NA; CDR3 protein: CASSFDTGWPQHF; CDR3 DNA: TGTGCCAGCAGTTTCGACACCGGATGGCCCCAGCATTTT
J gene: TRBJ2-1; clone size: once; V gene: TRBV4-2; D gene: NA; CDR3 protein: CASSQVGDSPWQFF; CDR3 DNA: TGTGCCAGCAGCCAAGTGGGAGACTCCCCATGGCAGTTCTTC
J gene: TRBJ2-7; clone size: NA; V gene: TRBV19; D gene: TRBD2; CDR3 protein: CASSAISRAGETYEQYF; CDR3 DNA: TGTGCCAGTAGTGCCATATCTCGCGCGGGAGAAACGTACGAGCAGTACTTC
J gene: TRBJ2-1; clone size: NA; V gene: TRBV25-1; D gene: NA; CDR3 protein: CASSDDTAPEVAEQFF; CDR3 DNA: TGTGCCAGCAGTGATGACACGGCGCCGGAGGTTGCTGAGCAGTTCTTC
J gene: TRBJ1-2; clone size: NA; V gene: TRBV30; D gene: TRBD1; CDR3 protein: CAWSPGQGRGYTF; CDR3 DNA: TGTGCCTGGAGCCCTGGACAGGGGAGAGGCTACACCTTC
J gene: TRBJ2-7; clone size: NA; V gene: TRBV5-4; D gene: TRBD1; CDR3 protein: CASSLAGTGYYEQYF; CDR3 DNA: TGTGCCAGCAGCTTAGCCGGGACAGGTTACTACGAGCAGTACTTC
J gene: TRBJ1-5; clone size: NA; V gene: TRBV7-2; D gene: NA; CDR3 protein: CASSPRTGGDQPQHF; CDR3 DNA: TGTGCCAGCAGCCCCAGGACTGGGGGGGATCAGCCCCAGCATTTT
J gene: TRBJ1-5; clone size: NA; V gene: TRBV4-1; D gene: NA; CDR3 protein: CASSLRDTPNSNQPQHF; CDR3 DNA: TGCGCCAGCAGCCTCCGGGACACACCAAATAGCAATCAGCCCCAGCATTTT
J gene: TRBJ1-2; clone size: NA; V gene: TRBV12-3/TRBV12-4; D gene: NA; CDR3 protein: CASTYPAGGYTF; CDR3 DNA: TGTGCCAGCACCTACCCCGCCGGTGGCTACACCTTC
J gene: TRBJ2-7; clone size: once; V gene: TRBV24-1; D gene: TRBD1; CDR3 protein: CATVPRGRYEQYF; CDR3 DNA: TGTGCCACCGTTCCTAGGGGGCGATACGAGCAGTACTTC
J gene: TRBJ2-1; clone size: NA; V gene: TRBV11-3; D gene: NA; CDR3 protein: CASRDRVYNEQFF; CDR3 DNA: TGTGCCAGCCGCGACAGAGTCTACAATGAGCAGTTCTTC
J gene: TRBJ1-5; clone size: NA; V gene: TRBV6-2/TRBV6-3; D gene: NA; CDR3 protein: CASSPLRGSNQPQHF; CDR3 DNA: TGTGCCAGCAGTCCCCTCAGGGGTAGCAATCAGCCCCAGCATTTT
J gene: TRBJ1-1; clone size: NA; V gene: TRBV18; D gene: NA; CDR3 protein: CASSPGGIGTEAFF; CDR3 DNA: TGTGCCAGCTCACCGGGCGGGATCGGCACTGAAGCTTTCTTT
J gene: TRBJ1-1; clone size: NA; V gene: TRBV5-1; D gene: TRBD1; CDR3 protein: CASSWGDRDNTEAFF; CDR3 DNA: TGCGCCAGCAGCTGGGGGGACAGGGATAACACTGAAGCTTTCTTT
J gene: TRBJ2-1; clone size: NA; V gene: TRBV5-1; D gene: NA; CDR3 protein: CASSLEGGPLQNEQFF; CDR3 DNA: TGCGCCAGCAGCTTGGAGGGAGGCCCCCTACAGAATGAGCAGTTCTTC
J gene: TRBJ2-1; clone size: NA; V gene: TRBV29-1; D gene: TRBD2; CDR3 protein: CSVGGGRYNEQFF; CDR3 DNA: TGCAGCGTTGGTGGCGGGAGATACAATGAGCAGTTCTTC
J gene: TRBJ1-2; clone size: NA; V gene: TRBV5-4; D gene: TRBD1; CDR3 protein: CASSSQGAQLYGYTF; CDR3 DNA: TGTGCCAGCAGCTCCCAGGGGGCCCAACTCTATGGCTACACCTTC
J gene: TRBJ2-3; clone size: NA; V gene: TRBV7-8; D gene: TRBD2; CDR3 protein: CASSGRLAGPMEDTQYF; CDR3 DNA: TGTGCCAGCAGCGGGCGACTAGCGGGCCCCATGGAAGATACGCAGTATTTT
J gene: TRBJ1-1; clone size: NA; V gene: TRBV4-3; D gene: NA; CDR3 protein: CASSQEGGTEAFF; CDR3 DNA: TGCGCCAGCAGCCAAGAGGGGGGCACTGAAGCTTTCTTT
J gene: TRBJ1-1; clone size: NA; V gene: TRBV30; D gene: NA; CDR3 protein: CAWSVRKGTEAFF; CDR3 DNA: TGTGCCTGGAGTGTACGAAAGGGGACTGAAGCTTTCTTT
J gene: TRBJ2-7; clone size: NA; V gene: TRBV27; D gene: TRBD2; CDR3 protein: CASSFGGGWSEQYF; CDR3 DNA: TGTGCCAGCAGTTTCGGCGGGGGTTGGTCCGAGCAGTACTTC
J gene: TRBJ2-1; clone size: NA; V gene: TRBV6-5; D gene: TRBD2; CDR3 protein: CATAMGLAVYNEQFF; CDR3 DNA: TGTGCCACCGCCATGGGACTAGCGGTCTACAATGAGCAGTTCTTC
J gene: TRBJ2-7; clone size: NA; V gene: TRBV11-2; D gene: NA; CDR3 protein: CASSWENYEQYF; CDR3 DNA: TGTGCCAGCAGCTGGGAGAACTACGAGCAGTACTTC
J gene: TRBJ1-1; clone size: NA; V gene: TRBV5-1; D gene: TRBD1; CDR3 protein: CASSTRGRVTEAFF; CDR3 DNA: TGCGCCAGCAGCACCAGGGGGCGGGTCACTGAAGCTTTCTTT
J gene: TRBJ2-1; clone size: NA; V gene: TRBV2; D gene: NA; CDR3 protein: CASSDYLYNEQFF; CDR3 DNA: TGTGCCAGCAGTGACTACCTATACAATGAGCAGTTCTTC
J gene: TRBJ1-1; clone size: once; V gene: TRBV5-6; D gene: NA; CDR3 protein: CASSLGAAMNTEAFF; CDR3 DNA: TGTGCCAGCAGCTTGGGTGCCGCTATGAACACTGAAGCTTTCTTT
J gene: TRBJ2-3; clone size: NA; V gene: TRBV11-3; D gene: NA; CDR3 protein: CASSVTRAGTQYF; CDR3 DNA: TGTGCCAGCAGCGTAACTAGGGCCGGGACGCAGTATTTT
J gene: TRBJ1-1; clone size: NA; V gene: TRBV27; D gene: NA; CDR3 protein: CASSPPLRARQGEAFF; CDR3 DNA: TGTGCCAGCAGTCCGCCACTAAGAGCAAGGCAGGGTGAAGCTTTCTTT
J gene: TRBJ1-2; clone size: NA; V gene: TRBV2; D gene: TRBD1; CDR3 protein: CASSQTGNGYTF; CDR3 DNA: TGTGCCAGCAGTCAGACAGGGAACGGCTACACCTTC
J gene: TRBJ2-3; clone size: once; V gene: TRBV6-2/TRBV6-3; D gene: TRBD2; CDR3 protein: CASSDRRGGPNTDTQYF; CDR3 DNA: TGTGCCAGCAGTGACCGACGGGGGGGCCCCAACACAGATACGCAGTATTTT
J gene: TRBJ1-1; clone size: NA; V gene: TRBV11-3; D gene: NA; CDR3 protein: CASSLVAGWVRNTEAFF; CDR3 DNA: TGTGCCAGCAGCTTAGTTGCAGGGTGGGTCAGGAACACTGAAGCTTTCTTT
J gene: TRBJ2-7; clone size: NA; V gene: TRBV6-2/TRBV6-3; D gene: TRBD1; CDR3 protein: CASSLTGEREQYF; CDR3 DNA: TGTGCCAGCAGTTTGACAGGGGAACGGGAGCAGTACTTC
J gene: TRBJ2-1; clone size: NA; V gene: TRBV7-2; D gene: TRBD2; CDR3 protein: CASSPRTRGEQFF; CDR3 DNA: TGTGCCAGCAGCCCCCGGACTAGGGGAGAGCAGTTCTTC
J gene: TRBJ2-5; clone size: NA; V gene: TRBV9; D gene: TRBD2; CDR3 protein: CASSVEGLAAYQETQYF; CDR3 DNA: TGTGCCAGCAGCGTAGAGGGACTAGCGGCCTACCAGGAGACCCAGTACTTC
J gene: TRBJ1-3; clone size: NA; V gene: TRBV6-5; D gene: NA; CDR3 protein: CASRPVGASGNTIYF; CDR3 DNA: TGTGCCAGCAGACCGGTAGGGGCCTCTGGAAACACCATATATTTT
J gene: TRBJ1-2; clone size: NA; V gene: TRBV20-1; D gene: NA; CDR3 protein: CSAGTEGGYTF; CDR3 DNA: TGCAGTGCCGGGACGGAGGGTGGCTACACCTTC
J gene: TRBJ1-3; clone size: NA; V gene: TRBV4-1; D gene: NA; CDR3 protein: CASSHYKGQGNTIYF; CDR3 DNA: TGCGCCAGCAGCCACTACAAGGGGCAGGGAAACACCATATATTTT
J gene: TRBJ1-3; clone size: NA; V gene: TRBV6-5; D gene: NA; CDR3 protein: CASSYSGGSGNTIYF; CDR3 DNA: TGTGCCAGCAGTTACTCGGGGGGATCCGGAAACACCATATATTTT
J gene: TRBJ1-3; clone size: NA; V gene: TRBV13; D gene: NA; CDR3 protein: CASSTDSRGNTIYF; CDR3 DNA: TGTGCCAGCAGCACAGACAGCAGGGGAAACACCATATATTTT
J gene: TRBJ1-2; clone size: NA; V gene: TRBV28; D gene: NA; CDR3 protein: CAAGVNYGYTF; CDR3 DNA: TGTGCCGCGGGGGTTAACTATGGCTACACCTTC
J gene: TRBJ2-3; clone size: NA; V gene: TRBV5-1; D gene: TRBD2; CDR3 protein: CASSWTRGGAVQYF; CDR3 DNA: TGCGCCAGCAGCTGGACTCGCGGGGGGGCCGTTCAGTATTTT
J gene: TRBJ2-1; clone size: NA; V gene: TRBV9; D gene: NA; CDR3 protein: CASSDASWGEGEQFF; CDR3 DNA: TGTGCCAGCAGCGACGCTTCCTGGGGAGAGGGCGAGCAGTTCTTC
J gene: TRBJ1-1; clone size: NA; V gene: TRBV27; D gene: NA; CDR3 protein: CASRIGGGGTEAFF; CDR3 DNA: TGTGCCAGCCGCATAGGTGGGGGAGGGACTGAAGCTTTCTTT
J gene: TRBJ2-3; clone size: NA; V gene: TRBV10-1; D gene: TRBD1; CDR3 protein: CASSEGPFNRGRKLLHENTQYF; CDR3 DNA: TGCGCCAGCAGTGAGGGGCCCTTTAACAGGGGGAGAAAGTTATTACACGAGAATACGCAGTATTTT
J gene: TRBJ2-7; clone size: NA; V gene: TRBV30; D gene: TRBD1; CDR3 protein: CAWATGAGGQYF; CDR3 DNA: TGTGCCTGGGCGACAGGGGCCGGGGGGCAGTACTTC
J gene: TRBJ2-6; clone size: NA; V gene: TRBV5-1; D gene: NA; CDR3 protein: CASTSFRQGGAGANVLTF; CDR3 DNA: TGCGCCAGCACCTCCTTCCGACAGGGCGGGGCTGGGGCCAACGTCCTGACTTTC